A selection of T cell receptor beta chains follows, all from one sample in a study of shared clonotypes between healthy human individuals. Using immunoSEQ multiplex PCR, the repertoire was profiled, and TCRdb retains in-frame clones only, with some absent. The sample consists of about 2.1 million clones, 85% to 95% of them appearing once. The sample comprised naive CD8+ T cells from PBMCs. Source of these receptors: a man between 18 and 29 years old in good health. Some clones in this sample may be carry-over from other donors' samples. Each CDR3 is given with its conserved first and last residue. Each record gives: clone size, CDR3 length, V gene, D gene, J gene, CDR3 DNA, CDR3 protein. The D gene is left open where the match is weak. Not all rows give a size; the values are once, few, many and, for expanded clones, a class.

>-|15|TRBV11-3|-|TRBJ2-1
TGTGCCAGCAGCTTAGATCGGACGGGGTACAATGAGCAGTTCTTC
CASSLDRTGYNEQFF
>-|18|TRBV7-9|TRBD2|TRBJ2-7
TGTGCCAGCAGCACCTCTAGCGGGACAAAAGAGGGACTATACGAGCAGTACTTC
CASSTSSGTKEGLYEQYF
>-|15|TRBV12-5|TRBD1|TRBJ1-2
TGTGCTAGTGGTAAGGGACAGGGGGCGCAGTATGGCTACACCTTC
CASGKGQGAQYGYTF
>-|15|TRBV27|TRBD2|TRBJ2-7
TGTGCCAGCAGTATACGGACTAGCGGGATTTACGAGCAGTACTTC
CASSIRTSGIYEQYF
>-|16|TRBV28|-|TRBJ2-1
TGTGCCAGCAGTTTGCATCAGGCGACAATTAACAATGAGCAGTTCTTC
CASSLHQATINNEQFF
>-|15|TRBV14|TRBD2|TRBJ2-1
TGTGCCAGCAGCCAAGTCCCGCGGGGGTACAATGAGCAGTTCTTC
CASSQVPRGYNEQFF
>-|17|TRBV11-2|TRBD1|TRBJ2-3
TGTGCCAGCAGCCCCGGGACAGGGGGCTTGTGGACAGATACGCAGTATTTT
CASSPGTGGLWTDTQYF
>once|14|TRBV2|-|TRBJ2-3
TGTGCCAGCACCAACGGCGAAACTGCAGATACGCAGTATTTT
CASTNGETADTQYF
>-|14|TRBV7-9|TRBD2|TRBJ2-1
TGTGCCAGCAGCTTAGGGTCCGTAGCGGGGGAGCAGTTCTTC
CASSLGSVAGEQFF
>-|14|TRBV28|-|TRBJ2-2
TGTGCCAGCAGTTCCAGCTTGAACACCGGGGAGCTGTTTTTT
CASSSSLNTGELFF
>-|14|TRBV19|TRBD1|TRBJ2-7
TGTGCCAGTAGTGCCCCGGGACAGGTTAACGAGCAGTACTTC
CASSAPGQVNEQYF
>-|16|TRBV13|-|TRBJ1-3
TGTGCCAGCAGCCCGCGTCTCGGGGGATCAGGAAACACCATATATTTT
CASSPRLGGSGNTIYF
>-|16|TRBV6-6|TRBD1|TRBJ2-7
TGTGCCAGCAGTTACTCGAGTACAGGGGGCTCCTACGAGCAGTACTTC
CASSYSSTGGSYEQYF
>-|16|TRBV4-3|TRBD1|TRBJ2-7
TGCGCCAGCAGCCAAGAACTAGGACAGGTCTCCTACGAGCAGTACTTC
CASSQELGQVSYEQYF
>-|18|TRBV4-1|TRBD1|TRBJ1-3
TGCGCCAGCAGCCAAGTCGACGTTGGGACAGGGCCTGGAAACACCATATATTTT
CASSQVDVGTGPGNTIYF
>-|16|TRBV2|-|TRBJ2-1
TGTGCCAGCAGTGATGCTACCGGGAGCTCTTTGGATGAGCAGTTCTTC
CASSDATGSSLDEQFF
>-|15|TRBV27|-|TRBJ2-3
TGTGCCAGCAGTTTCGGGCCACGCCAAACAGATACGCAGTATTTT
CASSFGPRQTDTQYF
>-|15|TRBV4-1|-|TRBJ1-2
TGCGCCAGCAGCCAAGTCGGCTGGGGGCGCGATGGCTACACCTTC
CASSQVGWGRDGYTF
>-|16|TRBV10-3|-|TRBJ1-3
TGTGCCACCTCGACCGCCGCAGCCGCCTCTGGAAACACCATATATTTT
CATSTAAAASGNTIYF
>once|11|TRBV20-1|-|TRBJ2-1
TGCAGTGCTAGAGGGCGCAATGAGCAGTTCTTC
CSARGRNEQFF
>few|14|TRBV27|-|TRBJ2-1
TGTGCCAGCAGTCCGGACTACGGCGCTGATGAGCAGTTCTTC
CASSPDYGADEQFF
>-|15|TRBV4-1|TRBD2|TRBJ2-7
TGCGCCAGCAGCCCCCCGGGACTAGGAAGCTACGAGCAGTACTTC
CASSPPGLGSYEQYF
>-|15|TRBV27|-|TRBJ1-1
TGTGCCAGCAGTTTAGTCAGGGATATCAACACTGAAGCTTTCTTT
CASSLVRDINTEAFF
>-|13|TRBV21-1|-|TRBJ2-5
TGTGCCAGGAGAAGACAGGATGAAGAGACCCAGTACTTC
CARRRQDEETQYF
>-|12|TRBV29-1|TRBD1|TRBJ1-2
TGCAGCGTTACAGGGACAGCCTATGGCTACACCTTC
CSVTGTAYGYTF
>-|14|TRBV19|-|TRBJ1-1
TGTGCCAGTAGTCAGTGGGGGGCGGGCACTGAAGCTTTCTTT
CASSQWGAGTEAFF